This T cell receptor (beta chain) emerged from a study of T cell clonotyping in hematopoietic cell transplantation (dated by TCRdb to 2020 to 2023). For the wider study: Recipient samples taken before transplant were collected after cytoreduction. In the study, approximately 140 blood samples were gathered from 35 consecutive transplant recipients and their related donors. Patients were recruited between 2015 and January 2017 and followed until September 2020 or death.

The sample's time point, from its label and the paper: recipient sample about 28 days before transplant, after cytoreduction. Recipient blood was collected about 28 days before transplant and at days 30, 100 and 180 after transplant. Nuclei Lysis Solution was used to extract genomic DNA from fresh or cryopreserved unfractionated peripheral blood mononuclear cells. TCR beta CDR3 regions were amplified from genomic DNA with the immunoSEQ assay, a bias-controlled multiplex PCR using V- and J-specific primers. A second PCR step added a proprietary barcode and Illumina adapter sequences to the CDR3 amplicons. An Illumina MiSeq instrument was used to sequence the CDR3 libraries. The authors processed their data as follows. Export and quality control were handled in immunoSEQ Analyzer 3.0, while downstream analyses relied on R Bioconductor and Immunarch. Only productive rearrangements in the normalized downsampled data set went into calculating the repertoire metrics. Clonotypes larger than 5 templates in the normalized cohort were defined as pathologically expanded. Repertoire diversity was measured with the Inverse Simpson Index. To capture all clonotypes, the CMV-specificity analyses were run on the non-normalized data set. TCRdb obtained this table from immuneACCESS and retained in-frame rearrangements with V and J assigned. These tables miss some clones; where compared with another copy, unresolved V genes account for less than half of the shortfall, and the remainder is unexplained. From that table come the V and J calls and clone size; the DNA was used to work out D and trimming. Here the sample has approximately 28,000 clones; 70% to 85% occur a single time. The ten largest clones represent about a quarter of the sample.

A remark on this clone: Its antigen specificity is not known. Per-base qualities were not stored, and no clone one base away is much larger.

V is pruned by 0 bases and J by 2 bases, leaving 4 bases of the junction without a gene match. The CDR3 contains 15 residues, cysteine and phenylalanine counted. Left in the record is the CDR3 DNA by itself, 45 bases read in frame from the first base. From the germline V gene, CDR1 is MGHRA and CDR2 is YSYEKL. On the study overall, not on this receptor specifically: Only a small fraction of recipient repertoires overlapped donor repertoires, with over 95% appearing de novo at the given depth. After transplant, TCR diversity in recipients dropped, and pathologically expanded clonotypes increased progressively from day 30 to day 180. Donor and pretransplant recipient Inverse Simpson Index values predicted broader posttransplant TCR repertoire diversity. The sample size was limited, and CD4 and CD8 repertoire contributions could not be separated because cells were not sorted.

This clonotype originated in a woman aged 55-75 years with acute myeloid leukemia. Some clones in this sample may be carry-over from other donors' samples. The chain links TRBV4-1 with TRBJ2-7; TRBD2 matches 7 bases in the middle. The material sequenced was peripheral blood mononuclear cells, taken before stem cell transplant. CDR3 region: CASSQDPRGAYEQYF. The nucleotide sequence is given as TGCGCCAGCAGCCAAGATCCCCGGGGGGCCTACGAGCAGTACTTC.